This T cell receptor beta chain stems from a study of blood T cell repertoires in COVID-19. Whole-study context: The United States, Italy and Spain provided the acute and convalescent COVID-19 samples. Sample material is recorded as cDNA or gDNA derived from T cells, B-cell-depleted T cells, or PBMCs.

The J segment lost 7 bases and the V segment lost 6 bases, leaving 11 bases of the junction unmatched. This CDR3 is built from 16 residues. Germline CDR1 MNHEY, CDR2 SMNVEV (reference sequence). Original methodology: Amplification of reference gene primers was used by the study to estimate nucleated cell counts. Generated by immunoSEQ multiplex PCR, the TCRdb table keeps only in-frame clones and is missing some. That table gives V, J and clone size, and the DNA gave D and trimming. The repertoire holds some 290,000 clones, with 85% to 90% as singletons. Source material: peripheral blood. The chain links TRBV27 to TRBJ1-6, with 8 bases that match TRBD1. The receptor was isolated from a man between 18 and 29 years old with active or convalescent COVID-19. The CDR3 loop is CASSVQGAFGNSPLHF. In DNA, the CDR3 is TGTGCCAGCAGCGTCCAGGGGGCGTTTGGAAATTCACCCCTCCACTTT.